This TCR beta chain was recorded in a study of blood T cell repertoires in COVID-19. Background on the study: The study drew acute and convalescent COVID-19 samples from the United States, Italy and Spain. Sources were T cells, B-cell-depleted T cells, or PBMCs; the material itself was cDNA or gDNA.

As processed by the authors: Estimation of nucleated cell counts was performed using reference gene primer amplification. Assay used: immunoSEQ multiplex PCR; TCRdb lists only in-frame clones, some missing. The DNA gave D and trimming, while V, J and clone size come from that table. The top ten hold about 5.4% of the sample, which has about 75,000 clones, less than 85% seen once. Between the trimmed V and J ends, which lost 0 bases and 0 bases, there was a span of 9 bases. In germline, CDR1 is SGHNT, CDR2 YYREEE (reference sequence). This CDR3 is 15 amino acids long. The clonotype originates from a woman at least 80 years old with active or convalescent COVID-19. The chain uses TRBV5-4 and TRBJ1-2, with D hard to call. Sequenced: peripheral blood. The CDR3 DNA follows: TGTGCCAGCAGCTTGGGTGTGAGAACTAACTATGGCTACACCTTC. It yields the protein CASSLGVRTNYGYTF.